The next 30 T cell receptor beta chains were all read from a single sample in a study of graft-versus-host responses after intestinal transplantation. The method was immunoSEQ multiplex PCR; TCRdb's version includes in-frame clones alone and lacks a portion of them. This table holds about 22,000 clones, 55% to 70% found once. Sequenced here: alloreactive CD4+ T cells from a mixed lymphocyte reaction culture, sampled before intestinal transplant. Subset here: CFSE-low proliferating T cells sorted from approximately 6-day pre-transplant mixed lymphocyte reaction (GvH or HvG direction). These receptors were collected from a human patient who received an intestinal transplant.

In this sample, this clone turned up a few times. The J gene is TRBJ1-1, the V gene TRBV6-5; perhaps TRBD1 as D (5 bases). V lost 5 bases and J lost 1, with 11 bases in between. The CDR3 consists of 14 residues. Germline assignment: CDR1 MNHEY and CDR2 SVGAGI. This CDR3 is CASSAQGTNTEAFF. For the CDR3, the DNA is TGTGCCAGCAGTGCTCAGGGCACGAACACTGAAGCTTTCTTT.

The V and J genes are TRBV5-4 and TRBJ2-5; 15 nucleotides agree with TRBD2. The junction had 6 bases not matched to a gene; V was cut back by 0 bases and J by 3 bases. Germline CDR1 reads SGHNT; CDR2 reads YYREEE (reference sequence). CDR3 length equals 18 residues. The CDR3 DNA is TGTGCCAGCAGCTTGGGCGGGACTAGCGGGAGGAGGAAAGAGACCCAGTACTTC. Protein product: CASSLGGTSGRRKETQYF. Together with reference TRBV5-4 and TRBJ2-5, the CDR3 gives the full variable domain: ETGVTQSPTHLIKTRGQQVTLRCSSQSGHNTVSWYQQALGQGPQFIFQYYREEENGRGNFPPRFSGLQFPNYSSELNVNALELDDSALYLCASSLGGTSGRRKETQYFGPGTRLLVL.

V and J are TRBV19 and TRBJ2-2, with a weak D call TRBD1 (6 bases). The germline V gene encodes CDR1 LNHDA and CDR2 SQIVND (reference sequence). The CDR3 runs 16 residues. Trimming left V 7 bases short and J 1 base short, with 16 bases between. The CDR3 loop reads CASTKGGTVNTGELFF. The CDR3, as DNA: TGTGCCAGTACCAAAGGGGGAACAGTGAACACCGGGGAGCTGTTTTTT. Variable domain in full (rest from reference TRBV19 and TRBJ2-2): DGGITQSPKYLFRKEGQNVTLSCEQNLNHDAMYWYRQDPGQGLRLIYYSQIVNDFQKGDIAEGYSVSREKKESFPLTVTSAQKNPTAFYLCASTKGGTVNTGELFFGEGSRLTVL.

This chain links TRBV27 with TRBJ2-7; 8 positions match TRBD1. The CDR3 runs 16 residues. Germline V CDR1 and CDR2: MNHEY, SMNVEV (reference sequence). V dropped 4 bases and J dropped 3; count of bases not matched to a gene: 11. For the CDR3, the DNA is TGTGCCAGCAGTTCAGACAGGGGTCGGCTAGACTACGAGCAGTACTTC. This encodes CASSSDRGRLDYEQYF.

The chain employs TRBV4-1 and TRBJ2-6, with a tentative D call TRBD2 (5 bases). CDR1 MGHRA and CDR2 YSYEKL come from the germline V gene. Trimming took 0 bases from V and 0 from J, leaving 12 bases between them. CDR3 length equals 18 residues. The CDR3: CASSQEGFGSSGANVLTF. In DNA, the CDR3 is TGCGCCAGCAGCCAAGAAGGGTTTGGGAGCTCTGGGGCCAACGTCCTGACTTTC.

The gene calls are TRBV5-6 and TRBJ2-1; 10 bases are shared with TRBD2. V lost 5 bases, J lost 1 base, and 3 bases stayed unmatched. Germline loops: CDR1 SGHDT, CDR2 YYEEEE. There are 15 residues in the CDR3. In DNA, the CDR3 is TGTGCCAGCAGGAGAGCGGGAGGGTCCTACAATGAGCAGTTCTTC. This encodes CASRRAGGSYNEQFF.

The chain uses TRBV10-2 and TRBJ2-3, with 13 positions matching TRBD2. From germline, CDR1 is WSHSY and CDR2 SAAADI. Losses at the gene ends were 9 bases for V and 5 bases for J; bases not matched to a gene: 8. This CDR3 is 15 amino acids long. Written as DNA, the CDR3 is TGCGCCAGGGCACTAGCGGGAGGGCCGGGAGATACGCAGTATTTT. It encodes CARALAGGPGDTQYF.

The V and J genes are TRBV15 and TRBJ2-1; D not certain. CDR1 and CDR2 from the germline V gene are LNHNV and YYDKDF (reference sequence). The CDR3 is 16 amino acids. Between the trimmed V and J ends, which lost 0 bases and 0 bases, there was a span of 9 bases. The CDR3: CATSRDAASSYNEQFF. The CDR3 DNA sequence: TGTGCCACCAGCAGAGATGCGGCGAGCTCCTACAATGAGCAGTTCTTC.

The V gene is TRBV19, the J gene TRBJ2-1; 8 bases fit TRBD2. The J segment lost 5 bases and the V segment lost 4 bases, leaving 4 bases of the junction unmatched. This CDR3 comprises 14 residues. Looked up from germline, CDR1 is LNHDA and CDR2 is SQIVND (reference sequence). CDR3 sequence: CASSRSGGHNEQFF. The CDR3 DNA is TGTGCCAGTAGTAGGAGCGGGGGACACAATGAGCAGTTCTTC. Using reference TRBV19 and TRBJ2-1 for the parts outside the CDR3, the full variable domain is DGGITQSPKYLFRKEGQNVTLSCEQNLNHDAMYWYRQDPGQGLRLIYYSQIVNDFQKGDIAEGYSVSREKKESFPLTVTSAQKNPTAFYLCASSRSGGHNEQFFGPGTRLTVL.

This rearrangement joins TRBV11-2 to TRBJ1-2; D unclear. This CDR3 comprises 12 residues. V lost 1 base, J lost 5 bases, and 5 bases lay in between. Germline CDR1 and CDR2: SGHAT and FQNNGV. Here the CDR3 DNA reads TGTGCCAGCAGCTTAGTGGCTTATGGCTACACCTTC. This encodes CASSLVAYGYTF.

CDR3: CASSPGQIYGYTF. As DNA, the CDR3 is TGTGCCAGCAGCCCGGGACAGATCTATGGCTACACCTTC. This chain links TRBV2 with TRBJ1-2; TRBD1 aligns across 7 bases. V shed 6 bases, J shed 4 bases, and the junction held 5 bases outside the gene matches. Germline CDR1 SNHLY, CDR2 FYNNEI. CDR3 length equals 13 residues.

The V gene is TRBV4-1, the J gene TRBJ2-3, with D possibly matching TRBD1 (6 bases). Trimming took 2 bases from V and 0 from J, leaving 12 bases between them. The CDR3 extends over 16 amino acids. CDR1 and CDR2 from the germline V gene are MGHRA and YSYEKL. CDR3 loop: CASSQRDTRSTDTQYF. Here the CDR3 DNA reads TGCGCCAGCAGCCAACGGGACACGAGGAGCACAGATACGCAGTATTTT.

The sample holds a few counts of this clone. The chain joins TRBV4-1 to TRBJ1-5, with TRBD1 matching over 10 bases. Germline assignment: CDR1 MGHRA and CDR2 YSYEKL. The CDR3 runs 17 residues. After removal of 1 base from V and 6 bases from J, the junction contained 9 bases not matched to a gene. The CDR3 DNA reads as TGCGCCAGCAGCCAAGTTCCGGGACAGGGGTCCGGTCAGCCCCAGCATTTT. Its protein product is CASSQVPGQGSGQPQHF.

The chain is built from TRBV29-1 and TRBJ2-7; D perhaps matches TRBD1 (6 bases). CDR1 and CDR2 (germline): SQVTM, ANQGSEA. CDR3 size: 12 residues. The V gene lost 5 bases and the J gene lost 1 base, with 9 bases spanning the gap. The chain's CDR3 is CSVMTGSYEQYF. CDR3 nucleotide sequence: TGCAGCGTTATGACAGGTTCCTACGAGCAGTACTTC.

This clone was seen only a few times. The V call is TRBV5-1, the J call TRBJ1-6; 8 nucleotides align to TRBD1. Germline lookup yields CDR1 SGHRS and CDR2 YFSETQ. CDR3 length: 15 residues. V lost 0 bases to trimming and J lost 6 bases; unmatched junction nucleotides: 2. The DNA of the CDR3 is TGCGCCAGCAGCTTGGGGACAGGGAGTAATTCACCCCTCCACTTT. Its protein is CASSLGTGSNSPLHF. The whole variable domain, remainder taken from reference TRBV5-1 and TRBJ1-6, is KAGVTQTPRYLIKTRGQQVTLSCSPISGHRSVSWYQQTPGQGLQFLFEYFSETQRNKGNFPGRFSGRQFSNSRSEMNVSTLELGDSALYLCASSLGTGSNSPLHFGNGTRLTVT.

This chain joins TRBV28 and TRBJ2-3; TRBD1 aligns across 7 bases. Per the germline V gene, CDR1 is MDHEN and CDR2 is SYDVKM. The junction had 19 bases not matched to a gene; V was cut back by 4 bases and J by 6 bases. This CDR3 is 18 amino acids long. Written as DNA, the CDR3 is TGTGCCAGCAGTTGGGAACCCTCGACAGGGACCTCTGAGGATACGCAGTATTTT. It yields the protein CASSWEPSTGTSEDTQYF.

J is TRBJ2-1 and V is TRBV6-6; TRBD2 matches 7 bases. This CDR3 contains 15 residues. V lost 2 bases to trimming and J lost 6 bases; unmatched junction nucleotides: 7. Germline-derived CDR1 and CDR2 are MNHNY and SVGAGI (reference sequence). In nucleotides, the CDR3 is TGTGCCAGCAGTTACGTCACTAGCGCCCTCAATGAGCAGTTCTTC. This sequence encodes CASSYVTSALNEQFF.

This clone was counted only a few times. This rearrangement joins TRBV6-5 to TRBJ2-7; 8 bases are a match to TRBD1. V was clipped by 8 bases and J by 5 bases; unmatched bases: 11. Germline V CDR1 and CDR2: MNHEY, SVGAGI. The CDR3 sequence is 14 residues long. The CDR3 DNA reads as TGTGCCAGCGGGACGCAGGGGGCGTGGCACGAGCAGTACTTC. Encoded protein: CASGTQGAWHEQYF.

The chain employs TRBV27 and TRBJ1-4, with D tentatively TRBD1 (6 bases). Germline V CDR1 and CDR2: MNHEY, SMNVEV (reference sequence). The CDR3 has 16 residues. V was cut by 6 bases and J by 5 bases, with 19 bases left in between. CDR3 amino acids: CASSYLPLQGNEKLFF. For the CDR3, the DNA is TGTGCCAGCAGCTACCTTCCGTTACAGGGCAATGAAAAACTGTTTTTT.

This clone was found once. V and J are TRBV6-1 and TRBJ2-7; the D is unclear. CDR3 length equals 16 residues. Looked up from germline, CDR1 is MNHNS and CDR2 is SASEGT. V lost 1 base and J lost 0, with 13 bases in between. This CDR3 is CASSEGGLLSSYEQYF. In DNA, the CDR3 is TGTGCCAGCAGTGAAGGTGGTCTCCTGAGCTCCTACGAGCAGTACTTC.

CDR3: CASSEEGIGYGYTF. CDR3 in DNA: TGTGCCAGCAGTGAGGAGGGAATTGGGTATGGCTACACCTTC. The rearrangement uses TRBV2 and TRBJ1-2; D not resolved. CDR1 is SNHLY, CDR2 FYNNEI, per germline. The V and J ends lost 3 bases and 5 bases respectively, with 13 bases between them. The CDR3 is made up of 14 amino acids.

This chain uses TRBV29-1 with TRBJ2-7, with D perhaps matching TRBD1 (6 bases). V gave up 7 bases and J gave up 5 bases, with 15 bases separating them. From germline, CDR1 is SQVTM and CDR2 ANQGSEA. The CDR3 extends over 12 amino acids. As DNA, the CDR3 is TGCAGCGCTACTAAACAGGGTAACGAGCAGTACTTC. It specifies CSATKQGNEQYF.

This clone was counted a few times. The V call is TRBV19, the J call TRBJ2-5; D call uncertain. This CDR3 region has 13 residues. Germline CDR1 LNHDA, CDR2 SQIVND (reference sequence). Trimming pared 5 bases from V and 2 bases from J, leaving 9 bases between. The CDR3 here is CASSQVRQETQYF. Written as DNA, the CDR3 is TGTGCCAGTAGTCAGGTTAGGCAAGAGACCCAGTACTTC.

The chain is built from TRBV9 and TRBJ2-1, with 12 bases identical to TRBD2. Per germline, CDR1 SGDLS and CDR2 YYNGEE. The V segment lost 2 bases and the J segment 9 bases; nucleotides outside the gene matches: 6. The CDR3 extends over 15 amino acids. The CDR3 coding sequence is TGTGCCAGCAGCGTCGCTGGGACTAGCGGGTCTGAGCAGTTCTTC. Translated, it gives CASSVAGTSGSEQFF.

The rearrangement joins TRBV9 to TRBJ2-3; 9 positions match TRBD2. The CDR3 sequence is 17 residues long. Germline CDR1 and CDR2: SGDLS and YYNGEE. V gave up 2 bases and J gave up 3 bases; unmatched junction bases: 10. The CDR3 bases are TGTGCCAGCAGCGTTTTCGAATTAGCGGGGGTGACAGATACGCAGTATTTT. Translation: CASSVFELAGVTDTQYF.

The chain combines TRBV5-1 with TRBJ2-2, with 8 bases matching TRBD1. This CDR3 has 14 amino acids. Germline assignment: CDR1 SGHRS and CDR2 YFSETQ. V shed 3 bases, J shed 7 bases, and the junction held 5 bases outside the gene matches. CDR3 amino acids: CASSSDRADGELFF. The CDR3 nucleotides read TGCGCCAGCAGCTCGGACAGGGCCGACGGGGAGCTGTTTTTT.

This clone was observed a handful of times. The rearrangement uses TRBV11-2 and TRBJ2-1; TRBD2 aligns across 8 bases. Germline V gene data show CDR1 as SGHAT and CDR2 as FQNNGV. CDR3 length: 16 amino acids. Germline trimming cut 5 bases from V and 4 bases from J; bases unmatched to any gene: 10. The CDR3, as DNA: TGTGCCAGCAGCGTCCTCGGGGGGGCCCCTTACAATGAGCAGTTCTTC. The encoded protein is CASSVLGGAPYNEQFF.

V is TRBV30 and J is TRBJ2-3; D remains ambiguous. The germline gives CDR1 GTSNPN, CDR2 SVGIG (reference sequence). The CDR3 is 12 amino acids. V gave up 0 bases and J gave up 2 bases, with 3 bases separating them. CDR3 sequence: CAWSVHTDTQYF. The CDR3 DNA reads TGTGCCTGGAGTGTACACACAGATACGCAGTATTTT.

This clone was counted only a few times. V gene TRBV9 combines with J gene TRBJ2-1, with 12 bases lining up with TRBD2. Losses at the gene ends were 3 bases for V and 0 bases for J; bases not matched to a gene: 7. This CDR3 is 18 amino acids long. Germline V lookup: CDR1 SGDLS, CDR2 YYNGEE. CDR3: CASSGTSGGPRSYNEQFF. CDR3 sequence (DNA): TGTGCCAGCAGCGGTACTAGCGGGGGGCCCCGCTCCTACAATGAGCAGTTCTTC.

The genes are TRBV7-2 and TRBJ1-4; D possibly corresponds to TRBD1 (5 bases). Trimming stripped 0 bases from V and 8 bases from J, with 16 bases between. The CDR3 loop spans 16 amino acids. CDR1 is SGHTA, CDR2 FQGNSA, per germline. The CDR3 is CASSLAPRGNGEKLFF. As DNA, the CDR3 is TGTGCCAGCAGCTTAGCCCCTCGGGGGAATGGGGAAAAACTGTTTTTT. The variable domain in full, completed from reference TRBV7-2 and TRBJ1-4, reads GAGVSQSPSNKVTEKGKDVELRCDPISGHTALYWYRQSLGQGLEFLIYFQGNSAPDKSGLPSDRFSAERTGGSVSTLTIQRTQQEDSAVYLCASSLAPRGNGEKLFFGSGTQLSVL.